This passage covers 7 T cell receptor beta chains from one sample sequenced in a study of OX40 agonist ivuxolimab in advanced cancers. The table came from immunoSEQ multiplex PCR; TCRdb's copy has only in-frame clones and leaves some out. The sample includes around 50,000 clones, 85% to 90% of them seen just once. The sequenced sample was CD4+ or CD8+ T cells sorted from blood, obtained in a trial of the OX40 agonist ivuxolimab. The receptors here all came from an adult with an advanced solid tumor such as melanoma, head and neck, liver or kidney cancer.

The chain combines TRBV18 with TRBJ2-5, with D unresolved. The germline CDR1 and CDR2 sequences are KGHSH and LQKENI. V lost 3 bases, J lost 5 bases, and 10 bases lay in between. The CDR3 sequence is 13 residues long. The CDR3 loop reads CASSPGMRETQYF. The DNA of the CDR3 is TGTGCCAGCTCACCTGGGATGCGGGAGACCCAGTACTTC.

The CDR3 loop reads CASSSTGNTIYF. The CDR3 DNA reads TGTGCCAGCAGCAGTACTGGAAACACCATATATTTT. This chain uses TRBV6-5 with TRBJ1-3; no firm D call. Germline CDR1 MNHEY, CDR2 SVGAGI. The CDR3 is 12 residues long. The germline V and J ends were trimmed by 6 bases and 2 bases, with 5 bases remaining between them.

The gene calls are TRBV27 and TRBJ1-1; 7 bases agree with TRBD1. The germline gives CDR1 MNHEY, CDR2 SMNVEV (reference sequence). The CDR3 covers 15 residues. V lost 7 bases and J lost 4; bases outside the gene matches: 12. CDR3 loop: CASKGITGASTEAFF. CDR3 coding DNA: TGTGCCAGCAAGGGGATAACAGGGGCGAGCACTGAAGCTTTCTTT.

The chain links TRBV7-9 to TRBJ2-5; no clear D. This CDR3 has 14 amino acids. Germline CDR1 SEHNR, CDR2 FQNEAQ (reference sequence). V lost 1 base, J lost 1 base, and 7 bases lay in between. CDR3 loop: CASSLGGIQETQYF. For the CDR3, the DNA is TGTGCCAGCAGCTTAGGGGGTATCCAAGAGACCCAGTACTTC.

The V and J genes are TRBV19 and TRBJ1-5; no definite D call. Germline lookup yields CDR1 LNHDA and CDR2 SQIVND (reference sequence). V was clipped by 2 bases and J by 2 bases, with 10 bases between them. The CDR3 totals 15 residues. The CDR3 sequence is CASSIRTRGNQPQHF. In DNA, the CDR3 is TGTGCCAGTAGTATACGAACGAGGGGCAATCAGCCCCAGCATTTT.

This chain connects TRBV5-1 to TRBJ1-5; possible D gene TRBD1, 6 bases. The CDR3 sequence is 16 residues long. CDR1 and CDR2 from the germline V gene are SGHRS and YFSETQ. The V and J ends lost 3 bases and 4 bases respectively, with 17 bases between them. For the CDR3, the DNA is TGCGCCAGCAGCTCGGGGGGGGCCTCTGGAAATCAGCCCCAGCATTTT. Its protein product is CASSSGGASGNQPQHF.

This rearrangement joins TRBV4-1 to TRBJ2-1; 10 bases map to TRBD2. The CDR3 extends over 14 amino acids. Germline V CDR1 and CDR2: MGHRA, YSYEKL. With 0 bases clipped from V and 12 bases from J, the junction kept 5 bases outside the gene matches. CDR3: CASSQEGAGGPQFF. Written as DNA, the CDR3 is TGCGCCAGCAGCCAAGAGGGAGCGGGAGGGCCGCAGTTCTTC.